The 17 T cell receptor beta chains reported below all come from one sample, sequenced in a study of blood T cell repertoires in COVID-19. Clones were sequenced by immunoSEQ multiplex PCR, and TCRdb holds only the in-frame ones, with some missing. The repertoire holds 300,000 or so clones, with 86% as singletons. Sample: peripheral blood. The source of these receptors is a woman in her forties or fifties with acute or convalescent COVID-19.

This clone was detected once. This chain joins TRBV27 and TRBJ2-7, with TRBD2 as a possible D gene (6 bases). Trimming left V 2 bases short and J 6 bases short, with 17 bases between. The CDR3 runs 15 residues. CDR1 and CDR2 from the germline V gene are MNHEY and SMNVEV (reference sequence). The CDR3 protein is CASSLTGTLMTEQYF. For the CDR3, the DNA is TGTGCCAGCAGTTTAACCGGGACTCTTATGACCGAGCAGTACTTC.

The chain uses TRBV27 and TRBJ1-2; a possible D gene is TRBD1 (5 bases). V lost 2 bases and J lost 1, with 11 bases in between. The CDR3 is 15 amino acids. CDR1 is MNHEY and CDR2 is SMNVEV in the germline V gene (reference sequence). The CDR3 coding sequence is TGTGCCAGCAGTTTAGCGGGGCGCGGTAACTATGGCTACACCTTC. Encoded protein: CASSLAGRGNYGYTF.

V usage is TRBV11-3 and J usage is TRBJ1-3; D is ambiguous. CDR1 is SGHNT, CDR2 YENEEA, per germline. The ends were cut back, 5 bases at V and 8 bases at J, with 22 bases in the middle. The CDR3 is made up of 16 amino acids. CDR3 nucleotides: TGTGCCAGCAGCCCCGGGGTACGGTCCCGGAGGGACACCATATATTTT. This translates into CASSPGVRSRRDTIYF.

This chain links TRBV7-2 with TRBJ2-7; 8 bases are shared with TRBD2. Trimming cost V 3 bases and J 6 bases; bases outside gene matches: 10. CDR3 length: 15 residues. CDR1 is SGHTA and CDR2 is FQGNSA in the germline V gene. The chain's CDR3 is CASSFHGAGAVEQYF. The CDR3 DNA reads as TGTGCCAGCAGCTTCCACGGAGCGGGGGCGGTCGAGCAGTACTTC.

The V and J genes are TRBV10-3 and TRBJ2-7; TRBD1 agrees at 11 bases. CDR1 is ENHRY, CDR2 SYGVKD, per germline. J lost 2 bases, V lost 4 bases, and 1 base had no gene match. The CDR3 consists of 14 residues. In DNA form, the CDR3 reads TGTGCCATCAGTGGGGACAGGGGGGCCTACGAGCAGTACTTC. Protein sequence: CAISGDRGAYEQYF.

This clone was counted a few times. The chain joins TRBV19 to TRBJ1-1, with D unclear. Deletions cut 4 bases from V and 5 bases from J, with 8 bases between. The CDR3 is 12 residues long. In germline, CDR1 is LNHDA, CDR2 SQIVND (reference sequence). The CDR3 here is CASSTYRTEAFF. The CDR3 DNA is TGTGCCAGTAGTACCTACAGAACTGAAGCTTTCTTT.

In this sample, this clone turned up a few times. The chain joins TRBV5-4 to TRBJ1-1; TRBD1 aligns across 10 bases. V gave up 4 bases and J gave up 4 bases; unmatched junction bases: 7. CDR3 length: 15 amino acids. Looked up from germline, CDR1 is SGHNT and CDR2 is YYREEE (reference sequence). CDR3 in DNA: TGTGCCAGCAGCCTCCCCGGGACAGGGGTCACTGAAGCTTTCTTT. As protein: CASSLPGTGVTEAFF.

The chain recombines TRBV28 with TRBJ1-1; possible D gene TRBD1, 5 bases. The V end lost 8 bases, the J end lost 2 bases, and 6 bases lay between the germline ends. This CDR3 region has 11 residues. Germline-derived CDR1 and CDR2 are MDHEN and SYDVKM. CDR3 in DNA: TGTGCCAGCGACAGCAACACTGAAGCTTTCTTT. It encodes CASDSNTEAFF.

This chain uses TRBV5-4 with TRBJ1-2; D may be TRBD1 (6 bases). Trimming removed 4 bases from V and 3 bases from J, with 19 bases in between. The CDR3 sequence is 16 residues long. CDR1 is SGHNT and CDR2 is YYREEE in the germline V gene (reference sequence). The DNA for the CDR3 is TGTGCCAGCAGCCCTGGTGGGGGGGCAGCGGACTATGGCTACACCTTC. It is translated as CASSPGGGAADYGYTF.

The V gene is TRBV3-1 (or the pseudogene TRBV3-2), the J gene TRBJ2-5, with TRBD2 identical over 16 bases. Germline values: CDR1 LGHDT, CDR2 YNNKEL (reference sequence). V shed 6 bases, J shed 5 bases, and the junction held 9 bases outside the gene matches. This CDR3 has 17 amino acids. CDR3 DNA: TGTGCCAGCAGTCGGGGACTAGCGGGAGGGCCGGGTGAGACCCAGTACTTC. Its translation: CASSRGLAGGPGETQYF.

The chain employs TRBV28 and TRBJ2-7; tentatively, D is TRBD2 (7 bases). CDR3 length: 16 residues. Germline V lookup: CDR1 MDHEN, CDR2 SYDVKM. V was clipped by 10 bases and J by 6 bases, with 28 bases between them. The CDR3 here is CATTPGGRGGAGEQYF. In DNA form, the CDR3 reads TGTGCCACCACCCCCGGGGGCCGAGGGGGGGCAGGCGAGCAGTACTTC.

The CDR3 DNA follows: TGTGCCAGCACCTGTCTTGGACAGGGTTGCAATGAGCAGTTCTTC. Translating gives CASTCLGQGCNEQFF. This chain connects TRBV6-5 to TRBJ2-1; 8 bases map to TRBD1. Germline trimming cut 7 bases from V and 6 bases from J; bases unmatched to any gene: 11. The germline gives CDR1 MNHEY, CDR2 SVGAGI. CDR3 length equals 15 residues.

The chain uses TRBV10-3 and TRBJ2-7; TRBD1 agrees at 9 bases. The CDR3 totals 15 residues. J was trimmed by 0 bases and V by 3 bases; bases with no gene match: 3. Germline CDR1 reads ENHRY; CDR2 reads SYGVKD. CDR3 in DNA: TGTGCCATCAGTGATGACAGGGGGAGCTCCTACGAGCAGTACTTC. It specifies CAISDDRGSSYEQYF.

This rearrangement joins TRBV4-3 to TRBJ1-3; 9 bases are a match to TRBD1. The CDR3 runs to 16 residues. Germline CDR1 is LGHNA and CDR2 is YSLEER. V shed 0 bases and J 4 bases; nucleotides not matched to a gene: 4. The CDR3 spells CASSQDHRGHGNTIYF. The CDR3 DNA is TGCGCCAGCAGCCAAGATCACAGGGGGCACGGAAACACCATATATTTT.

V usage is TRBV5-6 and J usage is TRBJ2-7; the D gene is possibly TRBD2 (6 bases). The V gene's germline CDR1 is SGHDT and CDR2 YYEEEE. The ends were cut back, 3 bases at V and 1 base at J, with 8 bases in the middle. CDR3 length: 13 residues. In DNA, the CDR3 is TGTGCCAGCAGCTGGGGGACTTCCTACGAGCAGTACTTC. Translating it yields CASSWGTSYEQYF.

V gene TRBV29-1 combines with J gene TRBJ2-1; 10 bases fit TRBD1. The J segment lost 9 bases and the V segment lost 7 bases, leaving 18 bases of the junction unmatched. Germline loops: CDR1 SQVTM, CDR2 ANQGSEA. The CDR3 sequence is 16 residues long. The CDR3 is CSGLTGGPSVVGEQFF. CDR3 nucleotides: TGCAGCGGACTGACAGGGGGCCCCTCGGTGGTGGGTGAGCAGTTCTTC.

J is TRBJ2-5 and V is TRBV5-1; D might be TRBD1 (6 bases). The germline gives CDR1 SGHRS, CDR2 YFSETQ. The CDR3 consists of 15 residues. Trimming pared 2 bases from V and 5 bases from J, leaving 16 bases between. The CDR3 reads CASSFFLGAEETQYF. The CDR3 region has the DNA TGCGCCAGCAGCTTCTTCCTGGGGGCGGAGGAGACCCAGTACTTC.